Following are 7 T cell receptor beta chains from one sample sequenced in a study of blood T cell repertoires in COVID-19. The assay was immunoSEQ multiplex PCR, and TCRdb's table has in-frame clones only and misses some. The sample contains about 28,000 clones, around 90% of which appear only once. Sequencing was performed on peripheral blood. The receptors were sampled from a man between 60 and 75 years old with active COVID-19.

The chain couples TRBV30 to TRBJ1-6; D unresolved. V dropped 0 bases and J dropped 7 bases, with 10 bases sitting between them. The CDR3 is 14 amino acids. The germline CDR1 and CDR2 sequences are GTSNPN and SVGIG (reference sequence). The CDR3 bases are TGTGCCTGGAGTGTAAATGCCCGGAATTCACCCCTCCACTTT. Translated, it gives CAWSVNARNSPLHF. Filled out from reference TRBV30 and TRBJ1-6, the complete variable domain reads SQTIHQWPATLVQPVGSPLSLECTVEGTSNPNLYWYRQAAGRGLQLLFYSVGIGQISSEVPQNLSASRPQDRQFILSSKKLLLSDSGFYLCAWSVNARNSPLHFGNGTRLTVT.

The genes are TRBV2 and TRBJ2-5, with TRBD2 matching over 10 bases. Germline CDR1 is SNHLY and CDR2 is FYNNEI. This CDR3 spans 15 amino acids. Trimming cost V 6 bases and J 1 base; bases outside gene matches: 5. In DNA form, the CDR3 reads TGTGCCAGCAGAATAAGACTAGCGGGCCAAGAGACCCAGTACTTC. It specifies CASRIRLAGQETQYF.

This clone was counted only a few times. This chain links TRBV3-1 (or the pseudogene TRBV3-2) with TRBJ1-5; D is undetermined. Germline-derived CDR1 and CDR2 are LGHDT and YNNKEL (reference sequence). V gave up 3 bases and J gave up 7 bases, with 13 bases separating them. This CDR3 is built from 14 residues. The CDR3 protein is CASSQPGAGQPQHF. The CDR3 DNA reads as TGTGCCAGCAGCCAGCCGGGCGCGGGGCAGCCCCAGCATTTT.

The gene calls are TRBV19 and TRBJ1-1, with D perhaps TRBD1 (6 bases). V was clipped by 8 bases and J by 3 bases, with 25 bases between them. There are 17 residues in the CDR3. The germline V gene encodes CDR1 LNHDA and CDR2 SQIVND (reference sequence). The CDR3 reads CASEDTGIGIRDTEAFF. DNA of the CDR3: TGTGCCAGTGAAGATACAGGGATCGGTATAAGGGACACTGAAGCTTTCTTT.

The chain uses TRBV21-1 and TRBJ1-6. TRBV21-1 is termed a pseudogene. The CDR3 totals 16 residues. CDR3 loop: CASSKEGSSYNSPLHF. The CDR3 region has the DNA TGTGCCAGCAGCAAAGAAGGGAGCTCCTATAATTCACCCCTCCACTTT.

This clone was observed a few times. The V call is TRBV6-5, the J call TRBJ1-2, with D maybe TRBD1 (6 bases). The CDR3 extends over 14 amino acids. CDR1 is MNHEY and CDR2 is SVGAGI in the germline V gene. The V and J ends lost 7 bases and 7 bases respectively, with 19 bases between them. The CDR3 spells CASTPTGLGAGYTF. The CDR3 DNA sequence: TGTGCCAGCACTCCAACAGGGCTTGGGGCTGGCTACACCTTC.

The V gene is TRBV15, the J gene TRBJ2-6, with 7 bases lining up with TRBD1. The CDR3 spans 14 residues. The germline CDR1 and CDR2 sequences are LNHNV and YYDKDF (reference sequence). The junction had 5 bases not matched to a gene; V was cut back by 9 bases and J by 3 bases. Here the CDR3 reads CATAGGGGANVLTF. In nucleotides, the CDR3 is TGTGCCACTGCAGGGGGTGGTGGGGCCAACGTCCTGACTTTC.